What follows are 15 T cell receptor beta chains derived from one specimen sequenced in a study of cytomegalovirus exposure and HLA in healthy donors. Use of 60 Vbeta and 13 Jbeta primers characterized the PCR. Only in-frame clones appear in the TCRdb table, and some are missing; sequencing was by immunoSEQ multiplex PCR. This sample's table reports 150,000 to 200,000 clones. The sample was PBMCs. These receptor sequences come from a young woman in good health and CMV-seropositive.

The V call is TRBV5-1, the J call TRBJ1-4, with 7 positions matching TRBD1. This CDR3 is 16 amino acids long. The J segment lost 8 bases and the V segment lost 3 bases, leaving 13 bases of the junction unmatched. Germline V gene data show CDR1 as SGHRS and CDR2 as YFSETQ. The CDR3, as DNA: TGCGCCAGCAGCTGGAGGACAGGAGGGGAGGAGGAAAAACTGTTTTTT. Translation: CASSWRTGGEEEKLFF.

The chain carries TRBV2 and TRBJ1-2; TRBD1 might be the D (6 bases). V dropped 8 bases and J dropped 5 bases, with 18 bases sitting between them. The CDR3 length is 14 residues. Germline V gives CDR1 SNHLY, CDR2 FYNNEI. This CDR3 reads CASDLGPGEYGYTF. As DNA, the CDR3 is TGTGCCAGCGACTTGGGGCCAGGGGAGTATGGCTACACCTTC.

The chain uses TRBV5-1 and TRBJ1-4; 11 nucleotides agree with TRBD1. Looked up from germline, CDR1 is SGHRS and CDR2 is YFSETQ. The V gene end was trimmed by 4 bases and the J gene end by 8 bases; junction bases not matched to a gene: 13. CDR3 size: 17 residues. The CDR3 loop reads CASSLDPGTGGREKLFF. The CDR3 nucleotides are TGCGCCAGCAGCCTAGATCCCGGGACAGGGGGACGCGAAAAACTGTTTTTT.

The chain has TRBV4-3 and TRBJ2-1; 9 positions match TRBD2. There are 18 residues in the CDR3. The germline V gene has CDR1 LGHNA and CDR2 YSLEER. The V and J ends lost 0 bases and 0 bases, in that order; junction bases with no gene match: 6. The DNA for the CDR3 is TGCGCCAGCAGCCAAGAATCTGCTAGCGGGGTCTCCTACAATGAGCAGTTCTTC. Amino acids: CASSQESASGVSYNEQFF.

The chain combines TRBV7-9 with TRBJ2-7; D is uncertain. CDR1 and CDR2 from the germline V gene are SEHNR and FQNEAQ (reference sequence). V was shortened by 6 bases and J by 7 bases, with 13 bases between the two germline ends. The CDR3 sequence is 12 residues long. The CDR3 coding sequence is TGTGCCAGCAGTCTAGTGCTGGAGGAGCAGTACTTC. Translated, it gives CASSLVLEEQYF. Looking up the rest from reference TRBV7-9 and TRBJ2-7 gives the full variable domain: DTGVSQNPRHKITKRGQNVTFRCDPISEHNRLYWYRQTLGQGPEFLTYFQNEAQLEKSRLLSDRFSAERPKGSFSTLEIQRTEQGDSAMYLCASSLVLEEQYFGPGTRLTVT.

The chain uses TRBV6-1 and TRBJ2-4, with TRBD1 identical over 9 bases. CDR1 is MNHNS and CDR2 is SASEGT in the germline V gene. Unmatched junction bases numbered 4, after V lost 3 bases and J lost 7 bases. The CDR3 is made up of 14 amino acids. DNA for the CDR3: TGTGCCAGCAGTGACCTACAGGGGGCGAACATTCAGTACTTC. Protein product: CASSDLQGANIQYF.

The chain joins TRBV5-1 to TRBJ2-5, with 7 bases identical to TRBD2. Germline-derived CDR1 and CDR2 are SGHRS and YFSETQ. Germline trimming cut 4 bases from V and 2 bases from J; bases unmatched to any gene: 5. The CDR3 is made up of 14 amino acids. The CDR3 bases are TGCGCCAGCAGCGGGACGGGGGGACAAGAGACCCAGTACTTC. It specifies CASSGTGGQETQYF.

This chain uses TRBV29-1 with TRBJ2-3, with D maybe TRBD2 (6 bases). Trimming cost V 8 bases and J 0 bases, with 18 bases left between them. CDR1 and CDR2 (germline): SQVTM, ANQGSEA. There are 15 residues in the CDR3. CDR3 sequence (DNA): TGCAGCTCATGGGGATTAAGCGGGAGCACAGATACGCAGTATTTT. It specifies CSSWGLSGSTDTQYF.

The chain has TRBV11-3 and TRBJ1-4; 9 positions agree with TRBD1. Germline CDR1 and CDR2: SGHNT and YENEEA. Trimming took 10 bases from V and 8 from J; bases not matched to a gene: 5. This CDR3 contains 12 residues. This CDR3 reads CATQGAGEKLFF. CDR3 coding DNA: TGTGCCACACAGGGGGCAGGGGAAAAACTGTTTTTT.

This chain joins TRBV21-1 and TRBJ2-1; the table assigns TRBD1, which was not confirmed against the DNA. TRBV21-1 is an annotated pseudogene. The CDR3 has 15 residues. The CDR3 loop reads CASSPRMPFCNEQFF. As DNA, the CDR3 is TGTGCCAGCAGCCCCAGGATGCCTTTTTGCAATGAGCAGTTCTTC.

The chain combines TRBV4-3 with TRBJ1-2; D is perhaps TRBD1 (6 bases). Germline assignment: CDR1 LGHNA and CDR2 YSLEER. Trimming pared 0 bases from V and 4 bases from J, leaving 15 bases between. The CDR3 is 16 amino acids. The CDR3 spells CASSQEFSGTPYGYTF. The CDR3, as DNA: TGCGCCAGCAGCCAAGAATTTTCAGGGACACCCTATGGCTACACCTTC.

This chain connects TRBV29-1 to TRBJ2-1; 15 nucleotides line up with TRBD2. Germline V gene lookup returns CDR1 SQVTM and CDR2 ANQGSEA. The V segment lost 6 bases and the J segment 10 bases; nucleotides outside the gene matches: 7. This CDR3 region has 14 residues. The CDR3 spells CSVGGGTSGGEQFF. The CDR3 DNA reads TGCAGCGTGGGAGGTGGGACTAGCGGGGGGGAGCAGTTCTTC.

The CDR3 region has the DNA TGTGCCACCTCCGGAGACGGGGGCCAAGAGACCCAGTACTTC. This translates into CATSGDGGQETQYF. This sequence joins TRBV2 and TRBJ2-5; tentative D call: TRBD2 (6 bases). The CDR3 has 14 amino acids. Germline V lookup: CDR1 SNHLY, CDR2 FYNNEI. The V end was cut by 10 bases, the J end by 1 base, with 16 bases between.

V gene TRBV6-6 combines with J gene TRBJ2-7, with 8 bases that match TRBD1. Germline V lookup: CDR1 MNHNY, CDR2 SVGAGI (reference sequence). The V and J ends lost 6 bases and 4 bases, in that order; junction bases with no gene match: 11. CDR3 length: 15 amino acids. Written as DNA, the CDR3 is TGTGCCAGCAGAATACTGGAGACAGGGGCGTACGAGCAGTACTTC. Translated: CASRILETGAYEQYF.

The rearrangement uses TRBV7-2 and TRBJ2-5, with D possibly TRBD2 on 6 matching bases. With 2 bases removed from V and 2 bases from J, the gap between germline ends came to 12 bases. The CDR3 sequence is 15 residues long. CDR1 and CDR2 from the germline V gene are SGHTA and FQGNSA. The CDR3 DNA sequence: TGTGCCAGCAGCTTATACCTAGCGAAACAAGAGACCCAGTACTTC. Its protein is CASSLYLAKQETQYF.